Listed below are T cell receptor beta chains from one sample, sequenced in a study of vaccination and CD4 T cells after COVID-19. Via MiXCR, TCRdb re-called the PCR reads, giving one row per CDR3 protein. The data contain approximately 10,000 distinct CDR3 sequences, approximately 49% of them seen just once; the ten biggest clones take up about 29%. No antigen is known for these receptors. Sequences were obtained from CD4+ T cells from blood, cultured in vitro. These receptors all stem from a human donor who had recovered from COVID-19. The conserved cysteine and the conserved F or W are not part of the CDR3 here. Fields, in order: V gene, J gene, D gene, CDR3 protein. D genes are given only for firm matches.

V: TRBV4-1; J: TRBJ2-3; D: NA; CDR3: ASSGGGRGTDTQY
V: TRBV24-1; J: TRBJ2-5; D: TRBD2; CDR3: ATSDSRAGDLETQY
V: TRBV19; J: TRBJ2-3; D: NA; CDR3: ASSIGAAGTQY
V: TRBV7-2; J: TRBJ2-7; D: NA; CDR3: ASSYEVRTSYEQY
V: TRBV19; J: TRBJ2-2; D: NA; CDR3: ASSKDANTGELF
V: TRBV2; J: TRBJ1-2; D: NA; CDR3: ASSQGSRGGYT
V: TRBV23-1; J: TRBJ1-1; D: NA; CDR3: ASSRDVSEAF
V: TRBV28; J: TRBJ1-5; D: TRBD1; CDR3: ASSHDPTGALNQPQH
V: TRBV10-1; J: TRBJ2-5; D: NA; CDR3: ASSGSGKQETQY
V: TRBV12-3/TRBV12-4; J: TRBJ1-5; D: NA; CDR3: ASRVGGRSNQPQH
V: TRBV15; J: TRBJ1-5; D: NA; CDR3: ATSRAGRGDSQPQH
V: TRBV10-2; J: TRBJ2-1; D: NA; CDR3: ASGAGTPSYNEQF
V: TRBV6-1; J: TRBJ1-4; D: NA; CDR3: ASSQAQGAEKLF
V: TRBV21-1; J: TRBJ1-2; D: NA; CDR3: ASSSRRDRPYGYT
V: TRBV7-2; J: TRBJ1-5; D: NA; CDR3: ASSLYWTFDQPQH
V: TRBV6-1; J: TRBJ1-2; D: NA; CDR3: ASSATRLGLDGYT
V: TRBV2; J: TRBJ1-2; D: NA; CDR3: ASSVLLGGIGGYT
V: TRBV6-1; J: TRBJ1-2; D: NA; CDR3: ARTGPNYGYT
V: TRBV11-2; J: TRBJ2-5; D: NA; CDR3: ASSFRLAETQY
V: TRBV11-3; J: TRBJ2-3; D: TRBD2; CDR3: ASSLGAGELDTQY
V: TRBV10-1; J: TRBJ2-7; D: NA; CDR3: ASSESGGLHYEQY
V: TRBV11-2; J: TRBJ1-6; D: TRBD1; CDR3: ASSWDRGFSPLH
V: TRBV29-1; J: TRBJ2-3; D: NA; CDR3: SVDGVRDTQY
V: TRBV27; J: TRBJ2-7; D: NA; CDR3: ASSPRGTDSYEQY
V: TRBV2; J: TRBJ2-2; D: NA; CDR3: ASSRQDTGELF
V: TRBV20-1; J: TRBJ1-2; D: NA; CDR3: SARDMIGMSYGYT
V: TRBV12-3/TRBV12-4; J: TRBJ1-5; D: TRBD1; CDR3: ASSNFQGEDNQPQH
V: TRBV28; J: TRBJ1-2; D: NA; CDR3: ASSPLKGVNYGYT
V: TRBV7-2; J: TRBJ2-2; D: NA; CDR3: ASCLARDTGELF
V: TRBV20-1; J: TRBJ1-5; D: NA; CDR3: SAGGTLGNQPQH
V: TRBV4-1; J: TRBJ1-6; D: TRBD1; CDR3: ASSQGQEGNSPLH
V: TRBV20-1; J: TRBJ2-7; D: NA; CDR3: SAYRGGSYEQY
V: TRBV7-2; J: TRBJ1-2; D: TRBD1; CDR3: ASSLSTGGQYGYT
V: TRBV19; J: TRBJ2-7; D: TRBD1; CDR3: ASSLQGATEQY
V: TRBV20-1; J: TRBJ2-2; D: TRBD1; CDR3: SARVRQGNTGELF
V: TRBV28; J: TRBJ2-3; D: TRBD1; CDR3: ASSSPAGGTDTQY
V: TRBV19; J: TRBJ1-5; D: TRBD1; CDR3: GTGVRGGNQPQH
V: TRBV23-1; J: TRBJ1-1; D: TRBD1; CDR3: ASSHSTGLNTEAF
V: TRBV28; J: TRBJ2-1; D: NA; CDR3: ASSPLSVNNEQF
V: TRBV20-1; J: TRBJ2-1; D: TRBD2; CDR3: SARYQRGYNEQF
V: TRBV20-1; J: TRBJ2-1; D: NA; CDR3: SARPRRTYNEQF
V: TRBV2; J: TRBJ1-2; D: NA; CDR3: ASERLGQIYGYT
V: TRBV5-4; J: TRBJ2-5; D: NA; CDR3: ASSFSAERETQY
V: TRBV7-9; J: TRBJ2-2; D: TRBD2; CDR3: ASSRHTSGSFRTGELF
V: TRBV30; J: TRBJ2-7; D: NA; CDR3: AWNRGIGHEQY
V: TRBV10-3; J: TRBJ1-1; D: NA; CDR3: AISETGTEAF
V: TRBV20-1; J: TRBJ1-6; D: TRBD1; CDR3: SAAPGQLGYFNSPLH
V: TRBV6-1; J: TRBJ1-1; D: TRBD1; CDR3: ASSTGTGGNTEAF
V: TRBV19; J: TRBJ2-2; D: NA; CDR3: ASSSLRTTNTGELF
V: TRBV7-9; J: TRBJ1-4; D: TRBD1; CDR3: ASSLGDRVEKLF
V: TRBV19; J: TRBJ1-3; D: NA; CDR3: ASSIGGLEPGNTIY
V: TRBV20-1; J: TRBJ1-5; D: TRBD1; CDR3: SARGQGEGQPQH
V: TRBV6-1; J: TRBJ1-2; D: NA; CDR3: GVQGLGYT
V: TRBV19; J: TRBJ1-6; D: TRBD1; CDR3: ASQQGAGSPLH
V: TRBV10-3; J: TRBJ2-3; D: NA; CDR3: AISLFRATDTQY
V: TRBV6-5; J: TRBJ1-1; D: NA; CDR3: ASSYSGGGGTEAF
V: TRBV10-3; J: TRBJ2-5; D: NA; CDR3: ATTFGSQETQY
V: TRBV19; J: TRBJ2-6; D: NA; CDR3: ASSPATAGANVLT
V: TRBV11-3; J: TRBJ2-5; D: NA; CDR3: ASSLEGAQY
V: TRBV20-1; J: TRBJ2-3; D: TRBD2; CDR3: SARDWEAGGHTDTQY